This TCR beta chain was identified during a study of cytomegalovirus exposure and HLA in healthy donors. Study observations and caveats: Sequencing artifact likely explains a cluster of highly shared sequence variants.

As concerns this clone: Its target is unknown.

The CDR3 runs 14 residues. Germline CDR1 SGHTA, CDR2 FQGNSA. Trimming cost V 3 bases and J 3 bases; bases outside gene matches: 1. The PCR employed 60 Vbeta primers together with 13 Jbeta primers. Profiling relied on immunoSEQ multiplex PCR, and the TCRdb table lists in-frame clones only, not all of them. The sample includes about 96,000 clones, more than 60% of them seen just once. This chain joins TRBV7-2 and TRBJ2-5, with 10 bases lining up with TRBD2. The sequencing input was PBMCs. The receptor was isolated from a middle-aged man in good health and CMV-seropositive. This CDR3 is CASSFSGGKETQYF. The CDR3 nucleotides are TGTGCCAGCAGCTTTAGCGGGGGGAAAGAGACCCAGTACTTC.